Below are 20 T cell receptor beta chains sequenced from a single sample in a study of shared clonotypes between healthy human individuals (dated by TCRdb to about 2020). Library generation was performed with the immunoSEQ multiplex PCR assay. Held by TCRdb, this immuneACCESS table contains in-frame sequences only and omits some clones. Under half of the omission traces to an unresolved V gene where checked; the cause of the rest is unknown. The sample profile shows fewer than 200,000 clones; 65% to 80% of them were found once. The top ten hold about 9.4% of the sample. Sequenced material: memory CD4+ T cells sorted from blood. Taken with the paper, the label for cell subset or site translates to: CD45RA-negative fraction. Source of these receptors: a man aged 30 to 39 in good health.

This clone showed up just a few times. J is TRBJ2-3 and V is TRBV28, with 8 nucleotides matching TRBD2. Losses at the gene ends were 2 bases for V and 3 bases for J; bases not matched to a gene: 7. Germline CDR1 is MDHEN and CDR2 is SYDVKM. CDR3 length: 16 residues. The CDR3 loop reads CASSLGLREETDTQYF. CDR3 nucleotides: TGTGCCAGCAGTTTAGGCCTGCGGGAGGAGACAGATACGCAGTATTTT.

This clone was seen more than once but under ten times. The CDR3 region has the DNA TGTGCCAGCAGCTTTGATAGGGGAGAGACCCAGTACTTC. Its translation is CASSFDRGETQYF. The chain recombines TRBV11-2 with TRBJ2-5, with D perhaps TRBD1 (5 bases). V was shortened by 3 bases and J by 4 bases, with 9 bases between the two germline ends. The CDR3 is 13 amino acids. Germline V gives CDR1 SGHAT, CDR2 FQNNGV.

The chain joins TRBV19 to TRBJ2-1, with D perhaps matching TRBD1 (5 bases). Germline CDR1 is LNHDA and CDR2 is SQIVND (reference sequence). Trimming removed 3 bases from V and 6 bases from J, with 6 bases in between. The CDR3 extends over 12 amino acids. Here the CDR3 DNA reads TGTGCCAGTAGTATCCAGGGCAATGAGCAGTTCTTC. It encodes CASSIQGNEQFF.

The V gene is TRBV14, the J gene TRBJ1-3, with no clear D. The CDR3 covers 13 residues. The germline gives CDR1 SGHDN, CDR2 FVKESK. Trimming pared 6 bases from V and 0 bases from J, leaving 6 bases between. Written as DNA, the CDR3 is TGTGCCAGCAGTATCAACTCTGGAAACACCATATATTTT. It codes for CASSINSGNTIYF.

This clone was detected once. The rearrangement links TRBV6-5 to TRBJ2-7; the D gene is possibly TRBD2 (6 bases). Germline V gives CDR1 MNHEY, CDR2 SVGAGI. CDR3 length: 14 residues. Trimming shortened V by 4 bases and J by 7 bases, and 17 bases separated the two germline ends. For the CDR3, the DNA is TGTGCCAGCAGTTTCAGGAGGGTGGGAGGTGAGCAGTACTTC. Its protein is CASSFRRVGGEQYF.

The genes are TRBV29-1 and TRBJ1-1, with D tentatively TRBD1 (5 bases). V was pared by 7 bases and J by 0 bases, with 9 bases between. This CDR3 contains 12 residues. Germline assignment: CDR1 SQVTM and CDR2 ANQGSEA. DNA for the CDR3: TGCAGCGGACAGATTATGAACACTGAAGCTTTCTTT. Translated: CSGQIMNTEAFF.

This sequence joins TRBV4-3 and TRBJ2-1; D is perhaps TRBD1 (7 bases). Trimming stripped 1 base from V and 2 bases from J, with 12 bases between. The CDR3 has 16 amino acids. The germline gives CDR1 LGHNA, CDR2 YSLEER. CDR3 loop: CASSQAQGEAYNEQFF. CDR3 nucleotides: TGCGCCAGCAGCCAAGCTCAGGGGGAGGCCTACAATGAGCAGTTCTTC.

Points on this clone: A clone one base away is much larger, so this may be a read error. The same CDR3 can be traced to other DNA sequences in this sample. The chain combines TRBV11-2 with TRBJ1-2, with a possible D match to TRBD1 (5 bases). Germline CDR1 reads SGHAT; CDR2 reads FQNNGV. The germline V and J ends were trimmed by 5 bases and 0 bases, with 16 bases remaining between them. The CDR3 sequence is 16 residues long. This CDR3 is CASSRGRGGTNYGYTF. CDR3 DNA: TGTGCCAGCAGCCGCGGGCGTGGGGGAACTAACTATGGCTACACCTTC.

The gene calls are TRBV7-3 and TRBJ2-3; D not certain. Germline V gene sequence: CDR1 SGHTA, CDR2 FQGTGA. There are 13 residues in the CDR3. The V end was cut by 0 bases, the J end by 8 bases, with 9 bases between. The CDR3 DNA is TGTGCCAGCAGCTTAACGCATATCGCTACGCAGTATTTT. Translation gives CASSLTHIATQYF.

Details on this clone: A read error may explain this, as a much larger clone is one base away. This rearrangement joins TRBV2 to TRBJ1-5; 9 bases map to TRBD1. There are 13 residues in the CDR3. Germline V gene lookup returns CDR1 SNHLY and CDR2 FYNNEI. The V segment lost 4 bases and the J segment 6 bases; nucleotides outside the gene matches: 1. CDR3 DNA: TGTGCCAGCAGTGGGACAGGGGCTCAGCCCCAGCATTTT. Translating it yields CASSGTGAQPQHF.

The chain employs TRBV10-2 and TRBJ2-6; possibly TRBD1 for D (6 bases). Germline V gene data show CDR1 as WSHSY and CDR2 as SAAADI. Trimming left V 6 bases short and J 0 bases short, with 27 bases between. CDR3 length: 21 amino acids. CDR3 protein: CASRAGTRGTSWASGANVLTF. CDR3 nucleotide sequence: TGCGCCAGCAGGGCCGGGACAAGGGGGACGTCATGGGCCTCTGGGGCCAACGTCCTGACTTTC.

This clone has a handful of counts. The rearrangement joins TRBV7-6 to TRBJ1-2; the D is unclear. From germline, CDR1 is SGHVS and CDR2 FNYEAQ. Deletions cut 4 bases from V and 8 bases from J, with 20 bases between. This CDR3 has 15 amino acids. The CDR3: CASSSTKTNVGGYTF. The CDR3 coding sequence is TGTGCCAGCAGCTCAACAAAAACGAATGTGGGGGGCTACACCTTC. Looking up the rest from reference TRBV7-6 and TRBJ1-2 gives the full variable domain: GAGVSQSPRYKVTKRGQDVALRCDPISGHVSLYWYRQALGQGPEFLTYFNYEAQQDKSGLPNDRFSAERPEGSISTLTIQRTEQRDSAMYRCASSSTKTNVGGYTFGSGTRLTVV.

This CDR3 reads CASSVGNNQPQHF. The DNA of the CDR3 is TGTGCCAGCAGTGTAGGGAACAATCAGCCCCAGCATTTT. The chain combines TRBV6-1 with TRBJ1-5; D unresolved. Trimming left V 4 bases short and J 3 bases short, with 7 bases between. CDR3 size: 13 residues. Germline CDR1 MNHNS, CDR2 SASEGT.

J is TRBJ1-2 and V is TRBV19; no clear D gene. Trimming removed 6 bases from V and 8 bases from J, with 10 bases in between. This CDR3 is 11 amino acids long. CDR1 and CDR2 (germline): LNHDA, SQIVND (reference sequence). The CDR3 reads CASRTYGGYTF. CDR3 nucleotide sequence: TGTGCCAGTAGGACATATGGAGGCTACACCTTC.

V usage is TRBV5-8 and J usage is TRBJ2-5; D not resolved. The V and J ends lost 4 bases and 1 base respectively, with 8 bases between them. The CDR3 runs to 13 residues. Germline assignment: CDR1 SGHTS and CDR2 YDEGEE. CDR3 residues: CASSRQFQETQYF. In DNA, the CDR3 is TGTGCCAGCAGCCGCCAGTTCCAAGAGACCCAGTACTTC.

CDR3: CASSLGQLKLFF. CDR3 nucleotides: TGTGCCAGCAGCTTAGGACAGTTAAAACTGTTTTTT. The genes are TRBV5-6 and TRBJ1-4; possible D gene TRBD1, 6 bases. The CDR3 has 12 residues. The V gene lost 2 bases and the J gene lost 10 bases, with 9 bases spanning the gap. Germline CDR1 is SGHDT and CDR2 is YYEEEE.

The rearrangement uses TRBV30 and TRBJ1-4; weak D call: TRBD1 (5 bases). The CDR3 runs to 13 residues. Germline CDR1 GTSNPN, CDR2 SVGIG (reference sequence). V lost 4 bases and J lost 8, with 14 bases in between. This CDR3 reads CAWTRGSGEKLFF. CDR3 sequence (DNA): TGTGCCTGGACCCGGGGCAGTGGGGAAAAACTGTTTTTT.

A few counts support this clone. The V call is TRBV7-3, the J call TRBJ2-1, with D hard to call. Trimming stripped 3 bases from V and 0 bases from J, with 9 bases between. CDR3 length: 15 amino acids. Germline V gene data show CDR1 as SGHTA and CDR2 as FQGTGA. The CDR3 sequence is CASSLAANSYNEQFF. In DNA, the CDR3 is TGTGCCAGCAGCTTGGCGGCAAACTCCTACAATGAGCAGTTCTTC.

The table lists this clone with a count of one. The genes are TRBV28 and TRBJ2-7; possible D gene TRBD2, 6 bases. The CDR3 runs 16 residues. V lost 3 bases and J lost 7, with 22 bases in between. Germline loops: CDR1 MDHEN, CDR2 SYDVKM. For the CDR3, the DNA is TGTGCCAGCAGTTTGGGAGGTCCGGGCCCTTACCGGGAGCAGTACTTC. This sequence encodes CASSLGGPGPYREQYF. The complete variable domain, with remaining parts taken from reference TRBV28 and TRBJ2-7, reads DVKVTQSSRYLVKRTGEKVFLECVQDMDHENMFWYRQDPGLGLRLIYFSYDVKMKEKGDIPEGYSVSREKKERFSLILESASTNQTSMYLCASSLGGPGPYREQYFGPGTRLTVT.

The chain couples TRBV7-9 to TRBJ2-3, with D unclear. The V and J ends lost 2 bases and 2 bases respectively, with 14 bases between them. CDR1 is SEHNR, CDR2 FQNEAQ, per germline (reference sequence). This CDR3 has 16 amino acids. This chain's CDR3 is CASSLRSLQLTDTQYF. The CDR3 nucleotides are TGTGCCAGCAGCTTACGGTCGTTACAGCTCACAGATACGCAGTATTTT.